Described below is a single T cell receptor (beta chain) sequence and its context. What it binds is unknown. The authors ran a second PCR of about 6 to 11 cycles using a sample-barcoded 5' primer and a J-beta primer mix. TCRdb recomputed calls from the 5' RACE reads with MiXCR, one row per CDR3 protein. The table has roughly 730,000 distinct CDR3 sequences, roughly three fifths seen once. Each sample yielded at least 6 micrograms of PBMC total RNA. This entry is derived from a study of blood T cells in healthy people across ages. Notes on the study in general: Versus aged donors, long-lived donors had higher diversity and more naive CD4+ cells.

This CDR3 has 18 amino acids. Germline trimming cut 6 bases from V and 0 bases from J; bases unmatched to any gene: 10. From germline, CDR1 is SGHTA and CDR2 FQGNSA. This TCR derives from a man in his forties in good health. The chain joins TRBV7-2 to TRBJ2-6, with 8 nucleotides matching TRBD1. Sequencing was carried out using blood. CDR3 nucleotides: TGTGCCAGCAGACCCCGGGACAGGATCAGCTCTGGGGCCAACGTCCTGACTTTC. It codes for CASRPRDRISSGANVLTF.